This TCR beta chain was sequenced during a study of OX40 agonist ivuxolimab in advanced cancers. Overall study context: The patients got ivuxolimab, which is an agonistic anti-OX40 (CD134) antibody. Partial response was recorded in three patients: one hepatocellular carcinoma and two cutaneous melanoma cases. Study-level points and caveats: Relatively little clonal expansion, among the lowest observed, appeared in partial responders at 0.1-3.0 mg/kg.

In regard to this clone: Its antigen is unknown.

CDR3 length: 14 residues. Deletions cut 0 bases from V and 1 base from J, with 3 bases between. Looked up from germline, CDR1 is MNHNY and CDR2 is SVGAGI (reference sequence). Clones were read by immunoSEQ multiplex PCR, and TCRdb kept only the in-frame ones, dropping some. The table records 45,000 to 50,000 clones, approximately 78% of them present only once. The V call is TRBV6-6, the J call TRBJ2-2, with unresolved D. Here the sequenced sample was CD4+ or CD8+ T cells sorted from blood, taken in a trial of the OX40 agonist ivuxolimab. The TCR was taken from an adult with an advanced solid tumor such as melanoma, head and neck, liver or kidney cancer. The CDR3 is CASSYSQNTGELFF. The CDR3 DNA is TGTGCCAGCAGTTACTCCCAGAACACCGGGGAGCTGTTTTTT.